This T cell receptor beta chain was obtained from a study of blood T cells in healthy people across ages. Germline V gene sequence: CDR1 SGHRS, CDR2 YFSETQ. This CDR3 spans 13 amino acids. Between the trimmed V and J ends, which lost 1 base and 6 bases, there was a span of 10 bases. For the second PCR, which ran for 7 to 11 cycles, a sample-barcoded 5' primer and a J-beta primer mix were used. MiXCR was run by TCRdb on the 5' RACE reads, yielding one entry per CDR3 protein. The sample contains 800,000 to 1,300,000 distinct CDR3 sequences, 20% to 25% of which appear only once. This sample also appeared in a second study, on T cells of mothers and their children.

Material for sequencing was blood. J is TRBJ1-1 and V is TRBV5-1; D not resolved. The clonotype originates from a girl aged 2-10 years in good health. The DNA for the CDR3 is TGCGCCAGCAGCTTGTCAGACAAGTCTGAAGCTTTCTTT. The encoded protein is CASSLSDKSEAFF.